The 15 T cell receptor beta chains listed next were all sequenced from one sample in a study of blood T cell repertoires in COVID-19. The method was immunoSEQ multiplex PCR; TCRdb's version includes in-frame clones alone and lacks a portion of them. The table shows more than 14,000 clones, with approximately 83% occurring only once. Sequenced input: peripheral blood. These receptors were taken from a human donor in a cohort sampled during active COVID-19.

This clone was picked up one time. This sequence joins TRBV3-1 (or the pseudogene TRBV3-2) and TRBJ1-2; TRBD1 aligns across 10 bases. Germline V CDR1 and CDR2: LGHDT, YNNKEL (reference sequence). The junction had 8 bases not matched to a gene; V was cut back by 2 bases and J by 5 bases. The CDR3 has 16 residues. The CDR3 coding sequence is TGTGCCAGCAGCCAAATGAGGACAGGGGGTATTTATGGCTACACCTTC. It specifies CASSQMRTGGIYGYTF.

The CDR3 loop reads CASSIQGIEQFF. The CDR3 DNA sequence: TGTGCCAGCAGCATACAGGGGATTGAGCAGTTCTTC. V gene TRBV11-1 combines with J gene TRBJ2-1, with 7 bases identical to TRBD1. After removal of 5 bases from V and 9 bases from J, the junction contained 4 bases not matched to a gene. CDR1 and CDR2 (germline): SGHAT, FQDESV (reference sequence). This CDR3 has 12 residues.

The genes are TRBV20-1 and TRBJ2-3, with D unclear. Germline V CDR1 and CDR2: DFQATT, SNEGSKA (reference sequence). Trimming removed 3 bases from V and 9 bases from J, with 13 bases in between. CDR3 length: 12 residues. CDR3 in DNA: TGCAGTGCTAGTCGTGAGACTCAGACGCAGTATTTT. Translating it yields CSASRETQTQYF.

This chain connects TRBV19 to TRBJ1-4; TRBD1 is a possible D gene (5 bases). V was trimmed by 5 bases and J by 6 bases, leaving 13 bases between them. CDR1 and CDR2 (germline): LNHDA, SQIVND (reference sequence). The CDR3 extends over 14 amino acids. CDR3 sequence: CASSPGGSDEKLFF. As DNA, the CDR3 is TGTGCCAGTAGTCCCGGGGGGTCTGATGAAAAACTGTTTTTT.

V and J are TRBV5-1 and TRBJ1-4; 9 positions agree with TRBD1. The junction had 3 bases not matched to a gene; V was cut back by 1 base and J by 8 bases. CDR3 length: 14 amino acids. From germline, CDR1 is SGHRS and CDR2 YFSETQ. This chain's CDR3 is CASSLTGGEEKLFF. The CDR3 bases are TGCGCCAGCAGCTTGACAGGGGGCGAGGAAAAACTGTTTTTT. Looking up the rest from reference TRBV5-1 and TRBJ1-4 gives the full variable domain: KAGVTQTPRYLIKTRGQQVTLSCSPISGHRSVSWYQQTPGQGLQFLFEYFSETQRNKGNFPGRFSGRQFSNSRSEMNVSTLELGDSALYLCASSLTGGEEKLFFGSGTQLSVL.

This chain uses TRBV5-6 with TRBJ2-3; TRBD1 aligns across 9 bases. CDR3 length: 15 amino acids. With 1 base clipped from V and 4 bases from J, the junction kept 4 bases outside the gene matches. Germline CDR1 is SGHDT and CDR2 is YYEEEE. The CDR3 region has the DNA TGTGCCAGCAGCTTGTTGGGACAGGGCTCAGATACGCAGTATTTT. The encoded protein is CASSLLGQGSDTQYF.

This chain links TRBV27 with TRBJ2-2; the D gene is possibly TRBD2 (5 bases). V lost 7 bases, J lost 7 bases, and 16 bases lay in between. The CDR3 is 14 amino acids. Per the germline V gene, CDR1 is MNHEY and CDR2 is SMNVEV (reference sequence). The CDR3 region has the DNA TGTGCCAGCAATCTAAAGGTCGGGGTCGGGGAGCTGTTTTTT. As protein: CASNLKVGVGELFF.

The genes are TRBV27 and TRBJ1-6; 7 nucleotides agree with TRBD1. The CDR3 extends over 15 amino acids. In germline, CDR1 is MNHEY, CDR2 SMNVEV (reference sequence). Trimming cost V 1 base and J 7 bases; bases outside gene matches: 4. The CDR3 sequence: CASSLYRGVNSPLHF. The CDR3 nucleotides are TGTGCCAGCAGTTTATACAGGGGCGTGAATTCACCCCTCCACTTT.

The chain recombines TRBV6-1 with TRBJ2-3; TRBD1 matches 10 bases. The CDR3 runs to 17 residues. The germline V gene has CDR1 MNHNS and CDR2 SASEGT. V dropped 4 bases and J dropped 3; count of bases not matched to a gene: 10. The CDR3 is CASSARPPGQGTDTQYF. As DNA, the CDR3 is TGTGCCAGCAGTGCCAGACCTCCGGGACAGGGGACAGATACGCAGTATTTT.

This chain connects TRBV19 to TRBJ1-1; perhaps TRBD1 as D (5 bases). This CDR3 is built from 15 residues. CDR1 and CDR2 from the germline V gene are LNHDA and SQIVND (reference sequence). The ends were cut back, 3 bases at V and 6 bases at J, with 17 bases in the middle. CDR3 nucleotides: TGTGCCAGTAGTATCTTCTCGGCCAGGGCTCCTGAAGCTTTCTTT. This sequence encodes CASSIFSARAPEAFF.

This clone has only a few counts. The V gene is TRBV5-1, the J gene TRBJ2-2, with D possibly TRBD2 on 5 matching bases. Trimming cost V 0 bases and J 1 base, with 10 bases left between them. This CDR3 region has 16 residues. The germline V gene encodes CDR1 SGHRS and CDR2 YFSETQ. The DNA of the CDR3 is TGCGCCAGCAGCTTGGGGACTTCACAGAACACCGGGGAGCTGTTTTTT. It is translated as CASSLGTSQNTGELFF.

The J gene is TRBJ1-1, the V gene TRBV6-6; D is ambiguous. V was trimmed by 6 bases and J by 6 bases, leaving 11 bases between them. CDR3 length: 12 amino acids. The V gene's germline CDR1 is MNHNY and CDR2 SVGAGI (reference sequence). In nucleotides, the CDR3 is TGTGCCAGCAGGGCTTTCCGCTCTGAAGCTTTCTTT. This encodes CASRAFRSEAFF.

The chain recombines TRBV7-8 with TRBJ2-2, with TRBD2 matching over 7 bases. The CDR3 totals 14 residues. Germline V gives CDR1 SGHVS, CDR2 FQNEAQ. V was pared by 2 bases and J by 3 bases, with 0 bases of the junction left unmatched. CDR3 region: CASSLRGDTGELFF. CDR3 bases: TGTGCCAGCAGCTTACGGGGGGACACCGGGGAGCTGTTTTTT.

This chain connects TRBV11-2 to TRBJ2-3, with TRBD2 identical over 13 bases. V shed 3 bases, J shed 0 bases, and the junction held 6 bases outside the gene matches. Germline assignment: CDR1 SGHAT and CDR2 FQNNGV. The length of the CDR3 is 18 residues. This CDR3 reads CASSFWTSGGPSTDTQYF. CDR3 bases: TGTGCCAGCAGCTTTTGGACTAGCGGGGGCCCTAGCACAGATACGCAGTATTTT.

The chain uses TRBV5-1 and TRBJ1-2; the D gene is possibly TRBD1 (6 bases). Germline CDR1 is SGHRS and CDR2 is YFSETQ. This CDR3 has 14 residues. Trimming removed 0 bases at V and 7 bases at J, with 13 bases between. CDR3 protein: CASSLASGGRGYTF. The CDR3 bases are TGCGCCAGCAGCTTGGCCAGTGGGGGCCGTGGCTACACCTTC.